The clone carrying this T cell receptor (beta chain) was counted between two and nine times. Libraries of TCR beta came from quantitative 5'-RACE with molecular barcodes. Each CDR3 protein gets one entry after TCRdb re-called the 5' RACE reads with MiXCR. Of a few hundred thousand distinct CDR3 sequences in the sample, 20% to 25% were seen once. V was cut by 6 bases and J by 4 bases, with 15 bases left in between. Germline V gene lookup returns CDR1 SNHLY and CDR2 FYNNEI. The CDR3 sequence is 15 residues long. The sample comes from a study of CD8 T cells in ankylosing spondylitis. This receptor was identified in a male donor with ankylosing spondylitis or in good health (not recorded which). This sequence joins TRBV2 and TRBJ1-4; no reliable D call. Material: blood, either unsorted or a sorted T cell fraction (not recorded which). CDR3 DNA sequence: TGTGCCAGCAGGCACAGTGGCGTCCTTAATGAAAAACTGTTTTTT. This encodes CASRHSGVLNEKLFF.